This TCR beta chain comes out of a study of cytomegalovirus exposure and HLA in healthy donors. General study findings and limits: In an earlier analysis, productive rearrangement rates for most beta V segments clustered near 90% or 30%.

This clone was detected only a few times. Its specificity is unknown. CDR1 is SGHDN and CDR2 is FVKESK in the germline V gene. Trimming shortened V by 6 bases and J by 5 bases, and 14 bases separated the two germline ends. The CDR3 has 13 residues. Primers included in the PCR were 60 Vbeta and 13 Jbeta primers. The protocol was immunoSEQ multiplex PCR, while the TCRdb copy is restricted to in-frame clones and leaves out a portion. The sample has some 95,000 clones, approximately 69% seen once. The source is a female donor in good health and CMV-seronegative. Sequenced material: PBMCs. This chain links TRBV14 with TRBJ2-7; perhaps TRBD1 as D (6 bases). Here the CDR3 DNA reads TGTGCCAGCAGTAGAGGGGGATCACACGAGCAGTACTTC. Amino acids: CASSRGGSHEQYF.